This TCR beta chain appears in the sequencing data of a study of T-cell memory formation after mild COVID-19. This clonotype showed up just a few times. cDNA libraries for TCR alpha and TCR beta, carrying sample barcodes and UMIs, came from 5'RACE with constant-segment primers. Each CDR3 protein gets one entry after TCRdb re-called the 5' RACE reads with MiXCR. The repertoire holds hundreds of thousands of distinct CDR3 sequences, with approximately 16% as singletons. The germline CDR1 and CDR2 sequences are LGHNA and YNFKEQ. This CDR3 is built from 14 residues. Trimming took 1 base from V and 7 from J, leaving 13 bases between them.

Source material: PBMCs or a T cell subset sorted from them (not recorded which). This chain joins TRBV4-2 and TRBJ1-2; unclear D gene. This TCR came from a man between 18 and 29 years old who had mild COVID-19 (a few samples of this study predate the infection). Cell type and time point are not known. CDR3: CASSQAEVRGGYTF. CDR3 nucleotides: TGTGCCAGCAGCCAAGCGGAGGTACGAGGTGGCTACACCTTC.